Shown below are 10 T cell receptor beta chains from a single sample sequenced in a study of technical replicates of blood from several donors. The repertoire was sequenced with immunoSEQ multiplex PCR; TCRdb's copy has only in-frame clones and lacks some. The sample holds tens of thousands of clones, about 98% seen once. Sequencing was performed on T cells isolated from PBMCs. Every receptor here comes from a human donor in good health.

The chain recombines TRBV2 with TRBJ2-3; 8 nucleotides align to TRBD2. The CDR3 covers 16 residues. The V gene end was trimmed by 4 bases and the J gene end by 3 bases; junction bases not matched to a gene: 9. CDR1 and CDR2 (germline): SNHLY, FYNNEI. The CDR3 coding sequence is TGTGCCAGCAGTGTCCGGGGGGGCCTAGGGACAGATACGCAGTATTTT. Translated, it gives CASSVRGGLGTDTQYF.

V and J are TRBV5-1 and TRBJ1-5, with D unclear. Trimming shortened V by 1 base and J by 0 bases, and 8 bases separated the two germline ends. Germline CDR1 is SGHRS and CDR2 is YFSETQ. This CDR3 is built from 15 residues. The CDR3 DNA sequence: TGCGCCAGCAGCTTGTGGGGAGGTAGCAATCAGCCCCAGCATTTT. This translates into CASSLWGGSNQPQHF.

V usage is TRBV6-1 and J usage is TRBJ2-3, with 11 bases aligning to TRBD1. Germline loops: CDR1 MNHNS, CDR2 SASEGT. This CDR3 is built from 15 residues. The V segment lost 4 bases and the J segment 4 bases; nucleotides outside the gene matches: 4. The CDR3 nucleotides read TGTGCCAGCAGTGTCCGGGACAGGGGGGCAGATACGCAGTATTTT. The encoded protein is CASSVRDRGADTQYF.

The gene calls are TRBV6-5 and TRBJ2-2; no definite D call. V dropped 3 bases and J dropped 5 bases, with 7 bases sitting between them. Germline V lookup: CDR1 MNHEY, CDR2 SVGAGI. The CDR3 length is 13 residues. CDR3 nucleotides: TGTGCCAGCAGTTATGCGAGAACCGGGGAGCTGTTTTTT. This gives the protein CASSYARTGELFF.

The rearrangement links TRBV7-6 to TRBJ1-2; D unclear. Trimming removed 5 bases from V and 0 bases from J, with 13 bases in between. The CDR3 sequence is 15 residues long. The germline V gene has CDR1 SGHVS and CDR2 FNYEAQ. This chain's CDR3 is CASSGGLGANYGYTF. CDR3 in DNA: TGTGCCAGCAGCGGCGGGCTGGGAGCTAACTATGGCTACACCTTC.

CDR3: CASSPLDTSLNTEAFF. For the CDR3, the DNA is TGTGCCAGCTCACCCTTGGACACCTCCTTGAACACTGAAGCTTTCTTT. The chain joins TRBV18 to TRBJ1-1; weak D call: TRBD1 (5 bases). Germline lookup yields CDR1 KGHSH and CDR2 LQKENI. The CDR3 runs to 16 residues. Trimming stripped 3 bases from V and 0 bases from J, with 14 bases between.

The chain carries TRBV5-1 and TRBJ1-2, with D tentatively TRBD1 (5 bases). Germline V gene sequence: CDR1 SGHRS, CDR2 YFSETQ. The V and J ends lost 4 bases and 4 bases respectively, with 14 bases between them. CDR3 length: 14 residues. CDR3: CASSPTGEGYGYTF. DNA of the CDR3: TGCGCCAGCAGCCCGACGGGGGAAGGCTATGGCTACACCTTC. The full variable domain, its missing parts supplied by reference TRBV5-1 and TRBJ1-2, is KAGVTQTPRYLIKTRGQQVTLSCSPISGHRSVSWYQQTPGQGLQFLFEYFSETQRNKGNFPGRFSGRQFSNSRSEMNVSTLELGDSALYLCASSPTGEGYGYTFGSGTRLTVV.

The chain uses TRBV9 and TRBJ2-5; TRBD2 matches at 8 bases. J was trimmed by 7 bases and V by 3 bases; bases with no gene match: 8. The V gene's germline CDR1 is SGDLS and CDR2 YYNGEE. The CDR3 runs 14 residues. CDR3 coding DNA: TGTGCCAGCAGCGAGAGGACTAGCTACGCGACCCAGTACTTC. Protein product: CASSERTSYATQYF.

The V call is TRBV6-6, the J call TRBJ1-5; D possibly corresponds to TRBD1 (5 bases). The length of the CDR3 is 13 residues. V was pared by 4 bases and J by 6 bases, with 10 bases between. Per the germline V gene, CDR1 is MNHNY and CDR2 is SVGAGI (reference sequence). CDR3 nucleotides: TGTGCCAGCAGTTGGGGGGTTCGTCAGCCCCAGCATTTT. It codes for CASSWGVRQPQHF.

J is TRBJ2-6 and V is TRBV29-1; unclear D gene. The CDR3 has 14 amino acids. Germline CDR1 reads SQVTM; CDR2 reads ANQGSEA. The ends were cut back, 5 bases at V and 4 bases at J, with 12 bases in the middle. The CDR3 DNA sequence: TGCAGCGTTCCCACGGTTCTCGGGGCCAACGTCCTGACTTTC. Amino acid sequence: CSVPTVLGANVLTF.